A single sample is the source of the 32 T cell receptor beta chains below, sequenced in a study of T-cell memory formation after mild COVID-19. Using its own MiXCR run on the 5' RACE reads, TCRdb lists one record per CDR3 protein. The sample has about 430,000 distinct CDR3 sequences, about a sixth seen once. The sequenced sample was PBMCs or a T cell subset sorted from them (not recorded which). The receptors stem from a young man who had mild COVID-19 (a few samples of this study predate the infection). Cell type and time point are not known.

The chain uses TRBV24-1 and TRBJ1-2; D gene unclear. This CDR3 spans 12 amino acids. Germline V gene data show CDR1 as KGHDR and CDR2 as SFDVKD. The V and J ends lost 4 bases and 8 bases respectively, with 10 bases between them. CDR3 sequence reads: CATSELGYGYTF. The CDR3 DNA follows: TGTGCCACCAGTGAGCTAGGGTACGGCTACACCTTC.

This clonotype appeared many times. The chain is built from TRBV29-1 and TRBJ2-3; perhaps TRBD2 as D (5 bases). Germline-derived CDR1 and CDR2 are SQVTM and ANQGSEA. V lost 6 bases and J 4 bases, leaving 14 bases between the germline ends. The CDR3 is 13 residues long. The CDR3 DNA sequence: TGCAGCGTACAACTAGATCTGGCAGATACGCAGTATTTT. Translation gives CSVQLDLADTQYF.

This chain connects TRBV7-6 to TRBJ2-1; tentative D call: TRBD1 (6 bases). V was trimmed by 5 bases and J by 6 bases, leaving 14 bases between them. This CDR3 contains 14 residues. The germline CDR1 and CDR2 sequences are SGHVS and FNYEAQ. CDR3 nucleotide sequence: TGTGCCAGCAGCCTTGGACAGATCATCAATGAGCAGTTCTTC. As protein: CASSLGQIINEQFF.

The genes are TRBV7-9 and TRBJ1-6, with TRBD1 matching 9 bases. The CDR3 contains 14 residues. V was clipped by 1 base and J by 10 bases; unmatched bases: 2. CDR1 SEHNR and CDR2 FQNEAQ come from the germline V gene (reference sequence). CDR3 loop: CASSLGQGESPLHF. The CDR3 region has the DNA TGTGCCAGCAGCTTAGGACAGGGGGAGTCACCCCTCCACTTT.

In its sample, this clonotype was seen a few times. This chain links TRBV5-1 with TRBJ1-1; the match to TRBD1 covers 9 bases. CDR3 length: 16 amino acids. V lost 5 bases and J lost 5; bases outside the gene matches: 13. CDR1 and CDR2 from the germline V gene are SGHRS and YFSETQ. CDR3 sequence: CASSRGQGKYGTEAFF. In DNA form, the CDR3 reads TGCGCCAGCAGTCGAGGACAGGGGAAGTACGGTACTGAAGCTTTCTTT. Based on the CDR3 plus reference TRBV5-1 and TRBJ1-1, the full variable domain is KAGVTQTPRYLIKTRGQQVTLSCSPISGHRSVSWYQQTPGQGLQFLFEYFSETQRNKGNFPGRFSGRQFSNSRSEMNVSTLELGDSALYLCASSRGQGKYGTEAFFGQGTRLTVV.

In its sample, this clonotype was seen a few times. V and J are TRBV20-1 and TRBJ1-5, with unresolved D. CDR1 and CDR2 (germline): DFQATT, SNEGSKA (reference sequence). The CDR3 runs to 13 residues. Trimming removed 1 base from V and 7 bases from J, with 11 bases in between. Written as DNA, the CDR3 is TGCAGTGCTAGAGTTTCTTTAAACCAGCCCCAGCATTTT. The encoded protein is CSARVSLNQPQHF.

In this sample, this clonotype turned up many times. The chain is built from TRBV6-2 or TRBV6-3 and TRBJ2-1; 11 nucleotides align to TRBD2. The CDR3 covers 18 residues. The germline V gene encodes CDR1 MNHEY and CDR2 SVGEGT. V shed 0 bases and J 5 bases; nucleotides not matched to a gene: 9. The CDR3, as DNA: TGTGCCAGCAGTTACTCTGCTAGCGGGGGGAGGAGGAACAATGAGCAGTTCTTC. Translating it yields CASSYSASGGRRNNEQFF.

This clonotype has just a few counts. The DNA of the CDR3 is TGTGCCAGCACACCCGGGCGGGGGCGCGACGAGCAGTACTTC. Protein product: CASTPGRGRDEQYF. The chain is built from TRBV5-6 and TRBJ2-7; D is possibly TRBD2 (7 bases). The CDR3 is made up of 14 amino acids. CDR1 is SGHDT, CDR2 YYEEEE, per germline. V lost 6 bases to trimming and J lost 5 bases, with 18 bases between them.

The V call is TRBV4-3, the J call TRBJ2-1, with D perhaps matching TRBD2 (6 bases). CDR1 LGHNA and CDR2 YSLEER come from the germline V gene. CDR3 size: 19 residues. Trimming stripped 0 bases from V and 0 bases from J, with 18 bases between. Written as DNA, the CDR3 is TGCGCCAGCAGCCAAGATTTAGGCGGGGTCCCTAGCTCCTACAATGAGCAGTTCTTC. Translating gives CASSQDLGGVPSSYNEQFF.

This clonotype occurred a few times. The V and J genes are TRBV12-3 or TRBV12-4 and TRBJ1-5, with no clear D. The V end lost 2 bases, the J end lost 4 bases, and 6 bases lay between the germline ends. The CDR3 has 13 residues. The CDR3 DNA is TGTGCCAGCAGTTTACAGATAAATCAGCCCCAGCATTTT. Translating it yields CASSLQINQPQHF.

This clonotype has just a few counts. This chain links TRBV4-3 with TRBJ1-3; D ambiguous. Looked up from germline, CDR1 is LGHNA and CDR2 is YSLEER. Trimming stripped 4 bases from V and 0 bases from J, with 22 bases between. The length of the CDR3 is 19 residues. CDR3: CASSLRPGRTTGSGNTIYF. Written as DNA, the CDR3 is TGCGCCAGCAGCCTCAGACCGGGAAGAACAACGGGCTCTGGAAACACCATATATTTT.

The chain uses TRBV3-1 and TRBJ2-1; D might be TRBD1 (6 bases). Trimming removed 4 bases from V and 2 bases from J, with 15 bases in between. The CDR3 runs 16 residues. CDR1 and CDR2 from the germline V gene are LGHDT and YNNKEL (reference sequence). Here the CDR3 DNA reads TGTGCCAGCAGCCTAGAAGTAAGGACAGCCTACAATGAGCAGTTCTTC. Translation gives CASSLEVRTAYNEQFF.

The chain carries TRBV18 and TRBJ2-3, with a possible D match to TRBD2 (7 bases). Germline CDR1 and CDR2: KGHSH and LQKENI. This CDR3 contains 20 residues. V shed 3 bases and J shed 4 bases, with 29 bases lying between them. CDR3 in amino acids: CASSPRPPFGGGATPDTQYF. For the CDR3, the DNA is TGTGCCAGCTCACCCCGACCTCCCTTTGGTGGGGGGGCGACTCCAGATACGCAGTATTTT.

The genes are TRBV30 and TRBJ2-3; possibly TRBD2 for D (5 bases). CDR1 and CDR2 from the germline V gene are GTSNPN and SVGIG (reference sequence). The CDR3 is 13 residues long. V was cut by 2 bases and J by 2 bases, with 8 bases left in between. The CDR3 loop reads CAWSPGDTDTQYF. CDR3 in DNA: TGTGCCTGGAGTCCCGGGGACACAGATACGCAGTATTTT.

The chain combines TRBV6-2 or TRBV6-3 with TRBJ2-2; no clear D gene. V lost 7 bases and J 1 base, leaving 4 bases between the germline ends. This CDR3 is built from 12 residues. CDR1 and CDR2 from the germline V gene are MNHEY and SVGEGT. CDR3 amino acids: CASTENTGELFF. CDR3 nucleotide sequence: TGTGCCAGCACAGAGAACACCGGGGAGCTGTTTTTT.

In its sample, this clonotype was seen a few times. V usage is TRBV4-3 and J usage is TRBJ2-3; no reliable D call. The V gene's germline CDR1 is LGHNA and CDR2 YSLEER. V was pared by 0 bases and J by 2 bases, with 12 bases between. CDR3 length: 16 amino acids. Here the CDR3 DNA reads TGCGCCAGCAGCCAAGAGATCGTCTGGGACACAGATACGCAGTATTTT. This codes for CASSQEIVWDTDTQYF.

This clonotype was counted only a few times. The CDR3 reads CASSYRRQGSYEQYF. The CDR3 nucleotides are TGTGCCAGCAGTTACCGTAGACAGGGGAGCTACGAGCAGTACTTC. This chain connects TRBV6-6 to TRBJ2-7; TRBD1 aligns across 8 bases. Germline-derived CDR1 and CDR2 are MNHNY and SVGAGI (reference sequence). The CDR3 totals 15 residues. The trim removed 2 bases at V and 3 bases at J, leaving 6 bases unmatched.

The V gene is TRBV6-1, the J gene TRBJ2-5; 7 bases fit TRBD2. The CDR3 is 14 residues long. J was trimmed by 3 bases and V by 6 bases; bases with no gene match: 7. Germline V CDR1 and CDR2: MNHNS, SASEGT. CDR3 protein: CASRRTSLEETQYF. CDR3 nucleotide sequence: TGTGCCAGCAGGAGGACTAGTTTAGAAGAGACCCAGTACTTC.

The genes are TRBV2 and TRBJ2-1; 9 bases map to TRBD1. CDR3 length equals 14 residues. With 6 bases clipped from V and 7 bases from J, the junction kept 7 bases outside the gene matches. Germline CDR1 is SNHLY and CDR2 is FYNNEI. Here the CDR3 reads CASRSQGARNEQFF. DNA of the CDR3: TGTGCCAGCAGGTCACAGGGGGCGAGGAATGAGCAGTTCTTC.

The CDR3 region is CGPSGGSYNEQFF. The CDR3 coding sequence is TGCGGACCTAGCGGGGGTTCATACAATGAGCAGTTCTTC. This sequence joins TRBV20-1 and TRBJ2-1; 10 nucleotides line up with TRBD2. Germline V lookup: CDR1 DFQATT, CDR2 SNEGSKA (reference sequence). The CDR3 has 13 residues.

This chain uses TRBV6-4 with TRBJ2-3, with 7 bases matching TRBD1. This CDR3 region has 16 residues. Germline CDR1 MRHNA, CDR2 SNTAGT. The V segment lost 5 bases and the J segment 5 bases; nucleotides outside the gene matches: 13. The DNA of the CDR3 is TGTGCCAGCAGTCAGGGGGAGATTAACAGAGGAGATACGCAGTATTTT. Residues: CASSQGEINRGDTQYF.

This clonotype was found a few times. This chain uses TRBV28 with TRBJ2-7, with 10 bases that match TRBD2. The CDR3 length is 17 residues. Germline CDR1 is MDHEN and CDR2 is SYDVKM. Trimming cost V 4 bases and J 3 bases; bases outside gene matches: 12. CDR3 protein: CASSSQIAGGFHYEQYV. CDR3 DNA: TGTGCCAGCAGTTCACAAATAGCGGGGGGCTTCCACTACGAGCAGTACGTC.

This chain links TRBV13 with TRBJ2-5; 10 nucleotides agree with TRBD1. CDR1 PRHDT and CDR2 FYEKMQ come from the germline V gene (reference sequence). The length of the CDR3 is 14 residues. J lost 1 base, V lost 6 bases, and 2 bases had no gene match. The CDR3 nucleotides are TGTGCCAGCAGGGACAGGGGGATCCAAGAGACCCAGTACTTC. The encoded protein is CASRDRGIQETQYF.

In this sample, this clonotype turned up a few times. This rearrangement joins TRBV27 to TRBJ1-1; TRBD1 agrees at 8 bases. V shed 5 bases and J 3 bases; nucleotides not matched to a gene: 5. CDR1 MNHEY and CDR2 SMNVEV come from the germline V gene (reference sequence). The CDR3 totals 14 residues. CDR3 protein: CASSAGTGYTEAFF. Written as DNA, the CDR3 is TGTGCCAGCAGTGCCGGGACAGGATACACTGAAGCTTTCTTT.

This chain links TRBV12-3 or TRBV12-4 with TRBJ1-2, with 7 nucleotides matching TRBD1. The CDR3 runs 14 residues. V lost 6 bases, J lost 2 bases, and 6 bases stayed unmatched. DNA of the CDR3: TGTGCCAGCAGACGGGACAGTTTGAACTATGGCTACACCTTC. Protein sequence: CASRRDSLNYGYTF.

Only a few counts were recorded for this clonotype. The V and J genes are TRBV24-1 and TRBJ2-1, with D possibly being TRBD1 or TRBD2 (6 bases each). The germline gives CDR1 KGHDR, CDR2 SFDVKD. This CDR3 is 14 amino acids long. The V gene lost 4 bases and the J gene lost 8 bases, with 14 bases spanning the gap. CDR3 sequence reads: CATSDTSGGDEQFF. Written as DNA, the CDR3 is TGTGCCACCAGTGACACCTCCGGGGGCGATGAGCAGTTCTTC.

DNA of the CDR3: TGTGCCAGCAGCCGACTGGGACAGGGCTACGAGCAGTACTTC. Translated, it gives CASSRLGQGYEQYF. The rearrangement links TRBV6-5 to TRBJ2-7; 9 positions agree with TRBD1. The V segment lost 6 bases and the J segment 3 bases; nucleotides outside the gene matches: 6. The CDR3 loop spans 14 amino acids. The germline V gene encodes CDR1 MNHEY and CDR2 SVGAGI.

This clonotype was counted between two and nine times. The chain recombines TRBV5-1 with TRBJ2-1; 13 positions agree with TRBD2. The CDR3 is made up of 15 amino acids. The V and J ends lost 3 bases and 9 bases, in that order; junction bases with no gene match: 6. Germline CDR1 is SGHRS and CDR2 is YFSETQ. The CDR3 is CASSSMTSGGIEQFF. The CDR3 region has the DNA TGCGCCAGCAGCTCTATGACTAGCGGGGGGATTGAGCAGTTCTTC.

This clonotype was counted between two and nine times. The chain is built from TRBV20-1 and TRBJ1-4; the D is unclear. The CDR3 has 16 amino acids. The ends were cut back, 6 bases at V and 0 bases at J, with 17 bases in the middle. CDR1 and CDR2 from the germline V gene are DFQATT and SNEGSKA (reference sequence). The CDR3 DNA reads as TGCAGTGCCAGACCCCCCTCACGTTCAACTAATGAAAAACTGTTTTTT. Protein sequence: CSARPPSRSTNEKLFF.

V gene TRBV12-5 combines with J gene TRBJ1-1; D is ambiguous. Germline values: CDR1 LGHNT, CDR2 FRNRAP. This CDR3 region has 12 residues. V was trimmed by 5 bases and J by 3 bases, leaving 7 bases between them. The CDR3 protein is CASGLEYTEAFF. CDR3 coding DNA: TGTGCTAGTGGTCTCGAATACACTGAAGCTTTCTTT.

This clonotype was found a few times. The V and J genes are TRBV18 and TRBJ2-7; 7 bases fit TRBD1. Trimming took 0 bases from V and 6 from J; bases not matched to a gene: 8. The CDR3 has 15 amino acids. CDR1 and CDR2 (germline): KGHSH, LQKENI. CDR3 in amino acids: CASSPPDRSSSEQYF. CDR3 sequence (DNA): TGTGCCAGCTCACCACCGGACAGGTCCTCCAGCGAGCAGTACTTC.

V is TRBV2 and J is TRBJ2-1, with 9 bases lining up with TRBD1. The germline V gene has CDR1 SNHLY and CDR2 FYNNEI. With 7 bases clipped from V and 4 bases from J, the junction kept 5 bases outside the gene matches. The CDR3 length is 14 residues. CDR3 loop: CASTGTGRYNEQFF. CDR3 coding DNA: TGTGCCAGCACCGGGACAGGGAGATACAATGAGCAGTTCTTC.